A single sample is the source of the 21 T cell receptor beta chains below, sequenced in a study of CD8 T cells in ankylosing spondylitis. In TCRdb, the 5' RACE reads were re-called with MiXCR into one record per CDR3 protein. The sample comprises 150,000 to 200,000 distinct CDR3 sequences, roughly 31% of which are singletons, and over 5.5% rests with the top ten. Material for sequencing was synovial fluid, either unsorted or a sorted T cell fraction (not recorded which). The origin of the receptors is a male donor with ankylosing spondylitis.

The rearrangement joins TRBV28 to TRBJ1-5; D is unclear. Trimming removed 7 bases at V and 2 bases at J, with 9 bases between. The CDR3 spans 13 residues. Germline V gene data show CDR1 as MDHEN and CDR2 as SYDVKM. CDR3 nucleotide sequence: TGTGCCAGCACTGACGGAGGCAATCAGCCCCAGCATTTT. Translation gives CASTDGGNQPQHF.

This clonotype was detected only a few times. The chain carries TRBV7-6 and TRBJ2-2; D is undetermined. From germline, CDR1 is SGHVS and CDR2 FNYEAQ. This CDR3 is built from 15 residues. The germline V and J ends were trimmed by 1 base and 4 bases, with 10 bases remaining between them. CDR3 loop: CASSLVPFSTGELFF. In DNA, the CDR3 is TGTGCCAGCAGCTTAGTTCCGTTCAGCACCGGGGAGCTGTTTTTT.

The chain combines TRBV12-3 or TRBV12-4 with TRBJ1-2; TRBD1 is a possible D gene (5 bases). Trimming removed 5 bases at V and 5 bases at J, with 15 bases between. The CDR3 spans 14 residues. For the CDR3, the DNA is TGTGCCAGCAGTGGGGGAAACTGGGCGTATGGCTACACCTTC. Translating gives CASSGGNWAYGYTF.

This chain connects TRBV10-3 to TRBJ1-2; D is perhaps TRBD1 (5 bases). V was clipped by 6 bases and J by 2 bases, with 16 bases between them. In germline, CDR1 is ENHRY, CDR2 SYGVKD. This CDR3 has 15 amino acids. The DNA for the CDR3 is TGTGCCATCAGCCGGAGCGGGGCGGTAAACTATGGCTACACCTTC. As protein: CAISRSGAVNYGYTF.

V usage is TRBV4-2 and J usage is TRBJ2-1, with D possibly called TRBD1 or TRBD2 (7 bases each). Between the trimmed V and J ends, which lost 3 bases and 7 bases, there was a span of 22 bases. The CDR3 extends over 17 amino acids. CDR1 and CDR2 from the germline V gene are LGHNA and YNFKEQ. The CDR3 DNA sequence: TGTGCCAGCAGCCATGTCCCCAGGGGGGGGGCGAATAATGAGCAGTTCTTC. Translating it yields CASSHVPRGGANNEQFF.

The rearrangement links TRBV19 to TRBJ2-1; TRBD1 might be the D (5 bases). V gave up 5 bases and J gave up 4 bases, with 12 bases separating them. CDR1 is LNHDA, CDR2 SQIVND, per germline (reference sequence). The CDR3 is 14 residues long. CDR3 protein: CASSPQPGYNEQFF. CDR3 DNA sequence: TGTGCCAGTAGTCCCCAACCAGGGTACAATGAGCAGTTCTTC.

The sample holds one count of this clonotype. This chain connects TRBV28 to TRBJ2-1; D uncertain. Germline loops: CDR1 MDHEN, CDR2 SYDVKM. The germline V and J ends were trimmed by 8 bases and 6 bases, with 11 bases remaining between them. The CDR3 extends over 12 amino acids. CDR3 region: CASHPPGNEQFF. DNA for the CDR3: TGTGCCAGCCACCCCCCAGGCAATGAGCAGTTCTTC.

V is TRBV13 and J is TRBJ2-1; either TRBD1 or TRBD2 may fit D (5 bases each). The V gene lost 3 bases and the J gene lost 10 bases, with 13 bases spanning the gap. This CDR3 has 13 amino acids. Germline values: CDR1 PRHDT, CDR2 FYEKMQ (reference sequence). The CDR3 is CASSLYSGREQFF. CDR3 nucleotide sequence: TGTGCCAGCAGCTTGTATTCGGGGCGGGAGCAGTTCTTC.

This clonotype was seen at least ten times. This chain links TRBV20-1 with TRBJ2-4; 9 bases are shared with TRBD1. Per the germline V gene, CDR1 is DFQATT and CDR2 is SNEGSKA (reference sequence). V trimming: 6 bases; J trimming: 0 bases; junction bases outside the gene matches: 15. The CDR3 has 18 residues. For the CDR3, the DNA is TGCAGTGCGCCTCTACAGGGGGCAGGGGGACTAGCCAAAAACATTCAGTACTTC. This translates into CSAPLQGAGGLAKNIQYF.

V usage is TRBV5-7 and J usage is TRBJ1-2, with D uncertain. TRBV5-7 is marked as an open reading frame, function uncertain. V dropped 0 bases and J dropped 0 bases, with 6 bases sitting between them. This CDR3 spans 14 amino acids. The CDR3 sequence: CASSLEGANYGYTF. The CDR3 DNA reads as TGTGCCAGCAGCTTGGAGGGTGCTAACTATGGCTACACCTTC.

A few counts support this clonotype. The V call is TRBV6-1, the J call TRBJ1-2; 8 nucleotides match TRBD1. V was pared by 7 bases and J by 4 bases, with 8 bases of the junction left unmatched. The CDR3 extends over 14 amino acids. CDR1 MNHNS and CDR2 SASEGT come from the germline V gene. The CDR3 coding sequence is TGTGCCAGCAACCCCGGGGACAGGTTCTATGGCTACACCTTC. Encoded protein: CASNPGDRFYGYTF.

This clonotype turned up a few times. The chain employs TRBV7-2 and TRBJ2-1, with 9 bases matching TRBD2. Germline V gene lookup returns CDR1 SGHTA and CDR2 FQGNSA. The CDR3 extends over 18 amino acids. Losses at the gene ends were 1 base for V and 8 bases for J; bases not matched to a gene: 15. The CDR3 DNA sequence: TGTGCCAGCAGCTTAGGCGCTAGCGGGGCCAAGATCCGCGATGAGCAGTTCTTC. As protein: CASSLGASGAKIRDEQFF.

At least ten counts were recorded for this clonotype. The chain uses TRBV10-3 and TRBJ2-3; D is perhaps TRBD2 (6 bases). Germline V gene lookup returns CDR1 ENHRY and CDR2 SYGVKD. V was clipped by 4 bases and J by 2 bases, with 16 bases between them. There are 16 residues in the CDR3. As DNA, the CDR3 is TGTGCCATCAGTGCCAAGACCGGGACTCTCACAGATACGCAGTATTTT. Translated, it gives CAISAKTGTLTDTQYF.

In DNA form, the CDR3 reads TGTGCCAGCAGCCCCGGGACGCGCTCCTACGAGCAGTACTTC. Translation gives CASSPGTRSYEQYF. The chain has TRBV3-1 and TRBJ2-7, with D perhaps assigned TRBD1 or TRBD2 (5 bases each). The germline CDR1 and CDR2 sequences are LGHDT and YNNKEL (reference sequence). The germline V and J ends were trimmed by 4 bases and 0 bases, with 10 bases remaining between them. This CDR3 is 14 amino acids long.

The chain uses TRBV10-1 and TRBJ2-3; no clear D. V was pared by 0 bases and J by 1 base, with 8 bases between. The CDR3 loop spans 15 amino acids. Germline CDR1 WNHNN, CDR2 SYGVQD (reference sequence). The CDR3 reads CASSESQLRTDTQYF. CDR3 DNA sequence: TGCGCCAGCAGTGAGTCCCAGCTTCGCACAGATACGCAGTATTTT.

The rearrangement links TRBV9 to TRBJ2-5; 10 nucleotides line up with TRBD2. V shed 3 bases and J 0 bases; nucleotides not matched to a gene: 5. The CDR3 runs 16 residues. CDR1 is SGDLS, CDR2 YYNGEE, per germline. For the CDR3, the DNA is TGTGCCAGCAGCGGGTCCGGGACTAGCGACCAAGAGACCCAGTACTTC. Translation gives CASSGSGTSDQETQYF. Full variable domain (outside the CDR3, taken from reference TRBV9 and TRBJ2-5): DSGVTQTPKHLITATGQRVTLRCSPRSGDLSVYWYQQSLDQGLQFLIQYYNGEERAKGNILERFSAQQFPDLHSELNLSSLELGDSALYFCASSGSGTSDQETQYFGPGTRLLVL.

This clonotype was counted only a few times. The J gene is TRBJ1-1, the V gene TRBV4-2; no firm D call. Germline values: CDR1 LGHNA, CDR2 YNFKEQ. The CDR3 consists of 15 residues. The V end was cut by 0 bases, the J end by 3 bases, with 11 bases between. The CDR3 DNA sequence: TGTGCCAGCAGCCAAGATCATGGCCGAGACACTGAAGCTTTCTTT. Its translation is CASSQDHGRDTEAFF.

This clonotype was counted many times. The junction departs from germline at one end; a sequencing error may be responsible. V gene TRBV18 combines with J gene TRBJ2-2, with 7 bases that match TRBD1. The CDR3 has 14 amino acids. CDR1 is KGHSH, CDR2 LQKENI, per germline. CDR3 DNA sequence: TGTGCCAGCTCGCCACAGACAGGGACCGGGGAGCTGTTTTTT. Its translation: CASSPQTGTGELFF.

A few counts support this clonotype. DNA for the CDR3: TGTGCCAGCAGTTACGGACTATACGAGCAGTACTTC. Residues: CASSYGLYEQYF. The chain links TRBV2 to TRBJ2-7; TRBD2 is a possible D gene (6 bases). Germline CDR1 is SNHLY and CDR2 is FYNNEI. This CDR3 is 12 amino acids long. Trimming shortened V by 5 bases and J by 4 bases, and 9 bases separated the two germline ends.

J is TRBJ2-5 and V is TRBV24-1; D is perhaps TRBD2 (6 bases). Germline CDR1 reads KGHDR; CDR2 reads SFDVKD. The CDR3 covers 13 residues. The V end was cut by 9 bases, the J end by 4 bases, with 14 bases between. The chain's CDR3 is CATQARGTETQYF. CDR3 sequence (DNA): TGTGCCACCCAAGCTCGGGGGACAGAGACCCAGTACTTC.

This clonotype was detected ten times or more. The V call is TRBV6-1, the J call TRBJ2-5; 7 bases are shared with TRBD1. The CDR3 is 16 residues long. V trimming: 1 base; J trimming: 1 base; junction bases outside the gene matches: 6. CDR1 and CDR2 from the germline V gene are MNHNS and SASEGT. The CDR3 loop reads CASSEGPPGGQETQYF. The CDR3 DNA sequence: TGTGCCAGCAGTGAAGGCCCCCCAGGGGGCCAAGAGACCCAGTACTTC.